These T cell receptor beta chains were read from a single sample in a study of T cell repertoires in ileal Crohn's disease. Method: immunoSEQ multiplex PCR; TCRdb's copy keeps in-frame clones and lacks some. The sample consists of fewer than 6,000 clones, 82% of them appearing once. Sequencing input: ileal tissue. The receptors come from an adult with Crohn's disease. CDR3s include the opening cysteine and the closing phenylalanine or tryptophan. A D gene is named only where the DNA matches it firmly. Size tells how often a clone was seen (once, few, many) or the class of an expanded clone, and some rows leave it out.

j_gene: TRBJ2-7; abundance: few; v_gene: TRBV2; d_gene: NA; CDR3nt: TGTGCCAGCAGTGGAACAGGTTACGAGCAGTACTTC; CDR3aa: CASSGTGYEQYF
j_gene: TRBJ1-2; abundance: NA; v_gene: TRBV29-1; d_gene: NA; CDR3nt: TGCAGCGTTGAAGATCAATGGGGGACGGGCTACACCTTC; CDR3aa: CSVEDQWGTGYTF
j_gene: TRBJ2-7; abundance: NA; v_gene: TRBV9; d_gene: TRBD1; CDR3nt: TGTGCCAGCAGTCGGACAGGGTCCCACTCCTACGAGCAGTACTTC; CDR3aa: CASSRTGSHSYEQYF
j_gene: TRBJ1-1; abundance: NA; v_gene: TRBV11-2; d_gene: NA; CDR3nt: TGTGCCAGCAGCCCCGGGACCACGGGGAACACTGAAGCTTTCTTT; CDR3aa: CASSPGTTGNTEAFF
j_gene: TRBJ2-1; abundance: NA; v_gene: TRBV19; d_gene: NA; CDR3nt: TGTGCCAGTAGTCAGAGAATCGGCTCCGTCGGGGCCCCTGAGCAGTTCTTC; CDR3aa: CASSQRIGSVGAPEQFF
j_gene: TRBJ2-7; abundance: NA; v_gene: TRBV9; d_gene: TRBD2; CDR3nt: TGTGCCAGCAGCGTAGATAGCGGGAGCTACGAGCAGTACTTC; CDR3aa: CASSVDSGSYEQYF
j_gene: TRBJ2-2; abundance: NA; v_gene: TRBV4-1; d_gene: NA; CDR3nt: TGCGCCAGCAGCCAGAATATGAGGGCCGGGGAGCTGTTTTTT; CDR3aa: CASSQNMRAGELFF
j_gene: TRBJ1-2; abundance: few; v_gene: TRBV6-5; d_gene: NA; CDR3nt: TGTGCCAGCAGTTACGGCGGGACAATTGGCTATGGCTACACCTTC; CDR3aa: CASSYGGTIGYGYTF
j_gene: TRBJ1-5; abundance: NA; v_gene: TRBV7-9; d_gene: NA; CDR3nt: TGTGCCAGCAGCCCCCAAGGGGTGGGCAATCAGCCCCAGCATTTT; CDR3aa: CASSPQGVGNQPQHF
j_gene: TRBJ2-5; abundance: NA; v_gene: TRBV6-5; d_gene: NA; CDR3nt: TGTGCCAGCAGAGGAACGGTGCGGGAGACCCAGTACTTC; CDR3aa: CASRGTVRETQYF
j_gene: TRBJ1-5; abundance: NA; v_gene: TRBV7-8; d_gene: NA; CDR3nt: TGTGCCAGCAGCTTACGGCGGGAAGGTGCTCAGCCCCAGCATTTT; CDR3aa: CASSLRREGAQPQHF
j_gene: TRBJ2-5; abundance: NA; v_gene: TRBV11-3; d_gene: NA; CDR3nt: TGTGCCAGCAGCTCCGGGCCACAAGAGACCCAGTACTTC; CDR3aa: CASSSGPQETQYF
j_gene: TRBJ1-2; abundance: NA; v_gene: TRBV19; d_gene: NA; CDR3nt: TGTGCCAGTAGCCAGAGGGACGGATTACTTAACTATGGCTACACCTTC; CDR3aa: CASSQRDGLLNYGYTF
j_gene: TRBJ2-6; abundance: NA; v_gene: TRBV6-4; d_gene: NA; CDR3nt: TGTGCCAGCAGTGACAACTCTGGGGCCAACGTCCTGACTTTC; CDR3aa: CASSDNSGANVLTF
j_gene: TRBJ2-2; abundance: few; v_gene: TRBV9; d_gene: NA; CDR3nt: TGTGCCAGCAGCGGGGATTGGGTTGGGGAGCTGTTTTTT; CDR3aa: CASSGDWVGELFF
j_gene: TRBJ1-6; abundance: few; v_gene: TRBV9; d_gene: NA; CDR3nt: TGTGCCAGCACTGAGGACGCCAGGACCCCTTCACCCCTCCACTTT; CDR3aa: CASTEDARTPSPLHF